This T cell receptor beta chain was observed in a study of blood T cell repertoires in COVID-19. Study at large: Donors in the United States, Italy and Spain gave samples during acute or convalescent COVID-19. Sample material is recorded as cDNA or gDNA derived from T cells, B-cell-depleted T cells, or PBMCs.

Original processing methods: Scientists estimated how many nucleated cells there were by amplifying reference gene primers. The protocol was immunoSEQ multiplex PCR, while the TCRdb copy is restricted to in-frame clones and leaves out a portion. V, J and clone size are those of that table, while D and trimming were read from the DNA. The sample lists approximately 150,000 clones; over 75% were seen once. The clonotype comes from a man in his 60s with active or convalescent COVID-19. The sequencing sample was made of peripheral blood.

CDR3 coding DNA: TGTGCCAGCTCACCCGACAGGGTTAATGGCTACACCTTC. Translation gives CASSPDRVNGYTF. V usage is TRBV18 and J usage is TRBJ1-2; TRBD1 aligns across 7 bases. CDR3 length equals 13 residues. Germline V gives CDR1 KGHSH, CDR2 LQKENI. V dropped 3 bases and J dropped 6; count of bases not matched to a gene: 4.